The T cell receptor beta chain described here comes from a study of blood T cell repertoires in COVID-19. Study in general: Acute and convalescent COVID-19 samples came from the United States, Italy and Spain. The analysed material was cDNA or gDNA that came from T cells, B-cell-depleted T cells, or PBMCs.

Per the study methods: Amplification of reference gene primers was used by the study to estimate nucleated cell counts. Only in-frame clones appear in the TCRdb table, and some are missing; sequencing was by immunoSEQ multiplex PCR. D and trimming come from the DNA, and the V and J calls and clone size come from that table. The table lists a few hundred thousand clones, roughly 85% of them singletons. V was trimmed by 4 bases and J by 2 bases, leaving 10 bases between them. The CDR3 loop spans 14 amino acids. CDR1 and CDR2 (germline): SGHRS, YFSETQ. The sequencing input was peripheral blood. This clonotype was obtained from a human donor in a cohort sampled during active COVID-19. The genes are TRBV5-1 and TRBJ1-5; a weak D match, TRBD1 (5 bases). The CDR3 DNA reads TGCGCCAGCAGCCAAGGGGTGGGCAATCAGCCCCAGCATTTT. Translation: CASSQGVGNQPQHF. Drawing the rest from reference TRBV5-1 and TRBJ1-5, the complete variable domain is KAGVTQTPRYLIKTRGQQVTLSCSPISGHRSVSWYQQTPGQGLQFLFEYFSETQRNKGNFPGRFSGRQFSNSRSEMNVSTLELGDSALYLCASSQGVGNQPQHFGDGTRLSIL.